This T cell receptor beta chain is from a study of blood T cell repertoires in COVID-19. The repertoire was sequenced with immunoSEQ multiplex PCR; TCRdb's copy has only in-frame clones and lacks some. In the table there are over 30,000 clones, approximately 90% of which are singletons. The V segment lost 0 bases and the J segment 2 bases; nucleotides outside the gene matches: 6. CDR3 length equals 16 residues. Germline values: CDR1 PRHDT, CDR2 FYEKMQ (reference sequence). Specimen: peripheral blood. The chain couples TRBV13 to TRBJ1-2; 7 nucleotides align to TRBD1. The sequence was collected from a woman at least 80 years old with active or convalescent COVID-19. The CDR3 DNA follows: TGTGCCAGCAGCTTAGGCACGACAGGGCGAAACTATGGCTACACCTTC. It codes for CASSLGTTGRNYGYTF.